This TCR beta chain was found in a study of cytomegalovirus exposure and HLA in healthy donors. Study context: Membership in the Caucasian-associated ancestry cluster was found for around 81% of roughly 400 genotyped donors.

Overall study results and limits: TCR beta V- and J-gene trimming, according to a later analysis, was linked to a missense DCLRE1C variant.

CDR1 is MNHEY, CDR2 SMNVEV, per germline (reference sequence). CDR3 length equals 13 residues. PCR was performed using 60 Vbeta and 13 Jbeta primers. Repertoires were generated with immunoSEQ multiplex PCR, while TCRdb's copy carries only in-frame clones and drops some. The repertoire holds more than 110,000 clones, with about 80% as singletons. Details on this clone: Antigen: not known. One end of the junction is discordant with germline, which a read error may explain.

V usage is TRBV27 and J usage is TRBJ2-1, with 8 bases lining up with TRBD2. This sequence was found in a male donor in good health and CMV-seropositive. Sequences were obtained from PBMCs. The CDR3 reads CASSPLAANGQFF. In nucleotides, the CDR3 is TGTGCCAGCAGTCCACTAGCGGCCAATGGGCAGTTCTTC.